Reported below is one T cell receptor beta chain. Authors' data handling: From reference gene primer amplification, estimates of nucleated cell counts were derived. Libraries were prepared by immunoSEQ multiplex PCR; TCRdb keeps only in-frame clonotypes and omits some of them. The V and J calls and clone size come from that table; D and trimming were worked out from the DNA. The table shows 280,000 or so clones, with approximately 88% occurring only once. This specimen belongs to a study of blood T cell repertoires in COVID-19. In the study overall: Researchers got acute and convalescent COVID-19 samples from the United States, Italy and Spain. T cells, B-cell-depleted T cells, or PBMCs provided the cDNA or gDNA that served as material.

CDR1 and CDR2 from the germline V gene are SGHAT and FQNNGV. The CDR3 covers 15 residues. V was cut by 1 base and J by 3 bases, with 13 bases left in between. The chain recombines TRBV11-2 with TRBJ2-7, with TRBD2 as a possible D gene (7 bases). The sequence was obtained from a man in his late teens or twenties with active or convalescent COVID-19. Sequencing used peripheral blood. For the CDR3, the DNA is TGTGCCAGCAGCTTAGGGGGGGGGCCCCTCTACGAGCAGTACTTC. This gives the protein CASSLGGGPLYEQYF.